These T cell receptor beta chains were read from a single sample in a study of T cells in Graves' hyperthyroidism and ophthalmopathy. TCRdb redid the calling of the multiplex PCR reads with MiXCR, one entry per CDR3 protein. The table records 750,000 to 900,000 distinct CDR3 sequences, over 35% of them present only once. Sequencing was performed on blood. The receptors were sampled from a man between 18 and 35 years old with Graves' hyperthyroidism. CDR3s include the opening cysteine and the closing phenylalanine or tryptophan. A D gene is named only where the DNA matches it firmly. Clone size, where shown, is once, few, many, or a class for clones that have expanded.

TRBJ2-5,few,TRBD2,TRBV2,TGTGCCAGCAGTGAACGACTAGCGTCGGGAGAGACCCAGTACTTC,CASSERLASGETQYF
TRBJ2-5,few,-,TRBV20-1,TGCAGTGCTCCCCTCGGGGTTTACCAAGAGACCCAGTACTTC,CSAPLGVYQETQYF
TRBJ2-7,few,-,TRBV12-3/TRBV12-4,TGTGCCAGCAGTGGGGTGGGGTTCGAGGTCGAGCAGTACTTC,CASSGVGFEVEQYF
TRBJ1-1,-,TRBD1,TRBV9,TGTGCCTGGAGTAAGGGACAGGGGAACACTGAAGCTTTCTTT,CAWSKGQGNTEAFF
TRBJ2-7,-,TRBD2,TRBV2,TGTGCCAGCAGTGAAGGTCGGGGGGGGTCCTACGAGCAGTACTTC,CASSEGRGGSYEQYF
TRBJ2-5,few,TRBD2,TRBV15,TGTGCCACCAGCAGAGGGGGGACTAGCGTGACCGGGGGGCAGATTACCCAGTACTTC,CATSRGGTSVTGGQITQYF
TRBJ2-2,-,-,TRBV12-3/TRBV12-4,TGTGCCAGCACTGGGCACAGGGTGACCACCGGGGAGCTGTTTTTT,CASTGHRVTTGELFF
TRBJ2-7,few,-,TRBV20-1,TGCAGTGCTCTCCTCCGGGGCCTCTCCTACGAGCAGTACTTC,CSALLRGLSYEQYF
TRBJ2-5,many,-,TRBV7-6,TGTGCCAGCAGCTTAGTAACCGCCGTATGGGAGACCCAGTACTTC,CASSLVTAVWETQYF
TRBJ1-1,-,-,TRBV28,TGTGCCAGCAGTTCACAGGAAGCTTTCTTT,CASSSQEAFF
TRBJ1-1,-,-,TRBV6-5,TGTGCCAGCAGTAACGGGGCCTTGAACACTGAAGCTTTCTTT,CASSNGALNTEAFF
TRBJ2-7,many,-,TRBV2,TGTGCCAGCAGTGCCGAGGTTACCTACGAGCAGTACTTC,CASSAEVTYEQYF
TRBJ1-2,-,-,TRBV3-1,TGTGCCAGCAGCCAAAAACCCGCTTTGAGTGGCTACACCTTC,CASSQKPALSGYTF
TRBJ1-1,-,-,TRBV29-1,TGCAGCGTTGAAGGAGGTCCGGACGCTTTCTTT,CSVEGGPDAFF
TRBJ1-1,-,TRBD1,TRBV5-4,TGTGCCAGCAGCTGGGGGGACAGGGTGAACACTGAAGCTTTCTTT,CASSWGDRVNTEAFF
TRBJ1-6,few,-,TRBV6-5,TGTGCCAGCAGTTATGAGGCGTATAATTCACCCCTCCACTTT,CASSYEAYNSPLHF